This T cell receptor (beta chain) was recovered during a study of post-analysis software for immune sequencing data. The sample holds a few counts of this clonotype. Its antigen is unknown. Unique molecular identifiers were carried by the TCR beta cDNA libraries. TCRdb analysed the PCR reads with MiXCR anew, one entry per CDR3 protein. The sample carries hundreds of thousands of distinct CDR3 sequences, around 44% recorded once. The germline V and J ends were trimmed by 4 bases and 8 bases, with 9 bases remaining between them. From germline, CDR1 is SQVTM and CDR2 ANQGSEA. The CDR3 has 11 amino acids. General study results and limits: TRBV5-6, TRBV5-1 and TRBV20-1 were among five TRBV segments more frequent in patients than controls.

This clonotype originated in a girl aged 5 to 17 with multiple sclerosis. The sample was blood. This rearrangement joins TRBV29-1 to TRBJ2-1; D not certain. The CDR3 coding sequence is TGCAGCGTTGGGGGAAGCTATGAGCAGTTCTTC. It yields the protein CSVGGSYEQFF.